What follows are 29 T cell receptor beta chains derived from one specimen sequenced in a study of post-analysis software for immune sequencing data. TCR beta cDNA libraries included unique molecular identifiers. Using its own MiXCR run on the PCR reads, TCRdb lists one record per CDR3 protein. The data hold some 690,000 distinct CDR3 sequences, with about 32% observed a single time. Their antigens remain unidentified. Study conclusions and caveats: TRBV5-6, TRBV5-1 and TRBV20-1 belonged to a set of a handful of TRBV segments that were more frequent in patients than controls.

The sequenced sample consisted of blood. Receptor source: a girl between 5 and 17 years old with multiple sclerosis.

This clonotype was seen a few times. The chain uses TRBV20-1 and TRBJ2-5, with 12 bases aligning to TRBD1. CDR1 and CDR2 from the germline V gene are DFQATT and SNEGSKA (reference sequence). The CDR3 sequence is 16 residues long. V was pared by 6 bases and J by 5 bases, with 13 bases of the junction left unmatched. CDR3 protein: CSAQSGTGGGPETQYF. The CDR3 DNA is TGCAGTGCCCAGTCCGGGACAGGGGGCGGGCCGGAGACCCAGTACTTC.

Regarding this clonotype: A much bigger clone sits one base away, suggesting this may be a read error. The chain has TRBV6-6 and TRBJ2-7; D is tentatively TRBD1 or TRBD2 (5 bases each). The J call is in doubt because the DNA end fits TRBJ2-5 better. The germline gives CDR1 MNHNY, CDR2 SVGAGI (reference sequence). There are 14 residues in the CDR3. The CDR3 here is CAGSYGAGRETQYF. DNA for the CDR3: TGTGCCGGCAGTTACGGGGCAGGGCGAGAGACCCAGTACTTC.

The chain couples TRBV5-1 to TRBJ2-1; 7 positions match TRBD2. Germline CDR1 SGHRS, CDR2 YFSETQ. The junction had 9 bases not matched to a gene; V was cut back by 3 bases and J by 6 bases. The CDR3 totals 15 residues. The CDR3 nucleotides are TGCGCCAGCAGCTCCTCTACGGGGGGAGGCAATGAGCAGTTCTTC. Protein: CASSSSTGGGNEQFF.

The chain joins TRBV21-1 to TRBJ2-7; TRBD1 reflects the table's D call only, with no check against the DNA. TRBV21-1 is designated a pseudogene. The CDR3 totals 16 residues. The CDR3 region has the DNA TGTGCCAGCAGCAAAGAAGGACAGTTCTTATCCTACGAGCAGTACTTC. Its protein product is CASSKEGQFLSYEQYF.

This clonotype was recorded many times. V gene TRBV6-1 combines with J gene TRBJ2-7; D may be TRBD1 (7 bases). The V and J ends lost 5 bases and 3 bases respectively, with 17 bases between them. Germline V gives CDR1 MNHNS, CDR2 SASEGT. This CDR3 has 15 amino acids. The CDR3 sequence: CASSRKGQEGYEQYF. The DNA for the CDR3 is TGTGCCAGCAGTCGAAAAGGACAGGAGGGCTACGAGCAGTACTTC.

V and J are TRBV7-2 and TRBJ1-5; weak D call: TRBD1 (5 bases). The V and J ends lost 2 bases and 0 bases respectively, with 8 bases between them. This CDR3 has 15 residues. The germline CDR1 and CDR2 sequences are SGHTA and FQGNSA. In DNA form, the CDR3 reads TGTGCCAGCAGCTTACCAGGGAATAGCAATCAGCCCCAGCATTTT. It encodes CASSLPGNSNQPQHF.

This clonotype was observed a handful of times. In nucleotides, the CDR3 is TGTGCCAGCAGCGGGCCGGGACAAAACTACAATGAGCAGTTCTTC. Protein product: CASSGPGQNYNEQFF. The rearrangement joins TRBV9 to TRBJ2-1, with D perhaps matching TRBD1 (6 bases). Trimming stripped 3 bases from V and 3 bases from J, with 13 bases between. The CDR3 is made up of 15 amino acids. Germline CDR1 SGDLS, CDR2 YYNGEE.

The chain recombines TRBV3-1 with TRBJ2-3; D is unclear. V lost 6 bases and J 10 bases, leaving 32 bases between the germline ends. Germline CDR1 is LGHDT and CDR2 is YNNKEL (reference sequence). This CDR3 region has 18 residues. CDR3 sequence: CASSQRKLNYHSMGAQYF. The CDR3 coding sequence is TGTGCCAGCAGTCAAAGAAAGCTGAACTACCACTCAATGGGTGCGCAGTATTTT.

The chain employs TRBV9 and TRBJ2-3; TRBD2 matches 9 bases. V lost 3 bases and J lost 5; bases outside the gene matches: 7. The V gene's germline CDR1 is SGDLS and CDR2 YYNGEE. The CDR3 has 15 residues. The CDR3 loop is CASSAGTSSLDTQYF. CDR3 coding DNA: TGTGCCAGCAGCGCCGGGACTAGCAGCTTAGATACGCAGTATTTT. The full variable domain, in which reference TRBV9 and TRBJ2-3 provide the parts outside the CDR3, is DSGVTQTPKHLITATGQRVTLRCSPRSGDLSVYWYQQSLDQGLQFLIQYYNGEERAKGNILERFSAQQFPDLHSELNLSSLELGDSALYFCASSAGTSSLDTQYFGPGTRLTVL.

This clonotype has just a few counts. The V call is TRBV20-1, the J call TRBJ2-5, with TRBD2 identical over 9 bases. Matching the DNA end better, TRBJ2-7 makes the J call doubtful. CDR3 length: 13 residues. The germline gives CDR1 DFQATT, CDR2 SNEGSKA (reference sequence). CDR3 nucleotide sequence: TGCAGTGCTAGAAGGCGGGAGGGTTACGAGCAGTACTTC. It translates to CSARRREGYEQYF.

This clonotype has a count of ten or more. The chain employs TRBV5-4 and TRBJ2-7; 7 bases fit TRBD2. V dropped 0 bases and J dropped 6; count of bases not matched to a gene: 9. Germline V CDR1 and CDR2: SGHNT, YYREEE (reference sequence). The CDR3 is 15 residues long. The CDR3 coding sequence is TGTGCCAGCAGCTTGGGGCGGGAGTTCCCCTTCGAGCAGTACTTC. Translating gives CASSLGREFPFEQYF.

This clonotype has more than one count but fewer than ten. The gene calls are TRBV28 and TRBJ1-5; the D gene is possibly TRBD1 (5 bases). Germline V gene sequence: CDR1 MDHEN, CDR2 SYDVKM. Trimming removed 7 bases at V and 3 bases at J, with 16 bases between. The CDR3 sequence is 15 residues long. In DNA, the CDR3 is TGTGCCAGCACTCCCCTTTTGGGGCCCAATCAGCCCCAGCATTTT. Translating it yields CASTPLLGPNQPQHF.

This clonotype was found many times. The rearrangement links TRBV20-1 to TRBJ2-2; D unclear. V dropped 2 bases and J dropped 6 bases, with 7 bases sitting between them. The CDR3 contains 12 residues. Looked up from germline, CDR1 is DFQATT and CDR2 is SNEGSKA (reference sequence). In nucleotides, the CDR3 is TGCAGTGCTAGACCAACCCCCGGGGAGCTGTTTTTT. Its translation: CSARPTPGELFF.

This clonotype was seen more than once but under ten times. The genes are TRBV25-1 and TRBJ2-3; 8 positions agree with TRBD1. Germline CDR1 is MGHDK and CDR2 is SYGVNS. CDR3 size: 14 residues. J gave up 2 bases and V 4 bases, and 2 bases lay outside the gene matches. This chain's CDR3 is CASSGDRYTDTQYF. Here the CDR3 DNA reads TGTGCCAGCAGTGGGGACAGGTACACAGATACGCAGTATTTT. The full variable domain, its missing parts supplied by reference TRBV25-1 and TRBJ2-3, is EADIYQTPRYLVIGTGKKITLECSQTMGHDKMYWYQQDPGMELHLIHYSYGVNSTEKGDLSSESTVSRIRTEHFPLTLESARPSHTSQYLCASSGDRYTDTQYFGPGTRLTVL.

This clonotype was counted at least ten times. The CDR3 DNA reads as TGTGCCAGCAGCTTGGGCGGGATCTCCTACGAGCAGTACTTC. Protein sequence: CASSLGGISYEQYF. V gene TRBV5-5 combines with J gene TRBJ2-7; perhaps TRBD2 as D (6 bases). The V gene's germline CDR1 is SGHKS and CDR2 YYEKEE (reference sequence). The CDR3 extends over 14 amino acids. V lost 0 bases to trimming and J lost 0 bases, with 7 bases between them.

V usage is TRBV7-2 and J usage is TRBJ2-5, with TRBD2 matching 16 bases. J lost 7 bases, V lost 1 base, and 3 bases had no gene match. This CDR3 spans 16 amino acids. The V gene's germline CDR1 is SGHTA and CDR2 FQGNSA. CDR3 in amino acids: CASSLVGLAGGGTQYF. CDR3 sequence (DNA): TGTGCCAGCAGCTTAGTGGGACTAGCGGGAGGGGGGACCCAGTACTTC.

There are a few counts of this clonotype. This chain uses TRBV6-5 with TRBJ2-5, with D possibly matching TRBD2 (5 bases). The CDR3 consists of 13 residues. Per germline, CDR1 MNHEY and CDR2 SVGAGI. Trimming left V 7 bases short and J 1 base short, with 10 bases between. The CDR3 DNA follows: TGTGCCAGCACCCGACTACCCCAAGAGACCCAGTACTTC. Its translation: CASTRLPQETQYF.

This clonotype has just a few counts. In DNA form, the CDR3 reads TGTGCCAGCAGCTTGCCGGGGCCCAATCCCTACGAGCAGTACTTC. This translates into CASSLPGPNPYEQYF. This chain uses TRBV7-2 with TRBJ2-7, with D perhaps being TRBD1 or TRBD2 (5 bases each). The CDR3 has 15 amino acids. Germline CDR1 and CDR2: SGHTA and FQGNSA. V shed 3 bases and J shed 2 bases, with 14 bases lying between them.

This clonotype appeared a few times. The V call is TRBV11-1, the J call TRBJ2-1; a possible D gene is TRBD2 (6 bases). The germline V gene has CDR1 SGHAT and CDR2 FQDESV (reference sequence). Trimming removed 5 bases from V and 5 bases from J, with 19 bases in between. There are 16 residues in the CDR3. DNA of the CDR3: TGTGCCAGCAGCCATTGGGACTCCAAATCGAACAATGAGCAGTTCTTC. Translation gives CASSHWDSKSNNEQFF.

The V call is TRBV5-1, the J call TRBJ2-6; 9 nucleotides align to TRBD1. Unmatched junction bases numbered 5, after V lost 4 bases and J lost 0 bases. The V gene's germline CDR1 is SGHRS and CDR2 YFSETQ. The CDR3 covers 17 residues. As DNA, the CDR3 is TGCGCCAGCAGCCTCTGGACAGGGGACTCTGGGGCCAACGTCCTGACTTTC. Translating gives CASSLWTGDSGANVLTF.

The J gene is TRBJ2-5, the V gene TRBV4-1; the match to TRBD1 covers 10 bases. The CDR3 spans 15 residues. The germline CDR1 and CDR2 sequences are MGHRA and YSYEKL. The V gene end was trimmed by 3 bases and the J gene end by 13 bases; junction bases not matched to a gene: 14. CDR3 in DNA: TGCGCCAGCAGCCATAACTCCGGGACAGGGGCACTTATGTACTTC. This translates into CASSHNSGTGALMYF.

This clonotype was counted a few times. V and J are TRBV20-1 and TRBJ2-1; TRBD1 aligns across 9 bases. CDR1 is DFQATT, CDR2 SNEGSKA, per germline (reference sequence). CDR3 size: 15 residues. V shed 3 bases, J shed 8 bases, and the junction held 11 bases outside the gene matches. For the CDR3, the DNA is TGCAGTGCTAGGGACCCCGGGACAGGGTTTTATGAGCAGTTCTTC. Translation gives CSARDPGTGFYEQFF.

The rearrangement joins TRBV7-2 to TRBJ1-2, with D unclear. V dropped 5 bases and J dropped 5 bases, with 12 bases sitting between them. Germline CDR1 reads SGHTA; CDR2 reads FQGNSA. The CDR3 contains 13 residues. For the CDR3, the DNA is TGTGCCAGCAGCAATCAAGGGTTTTATGGCTACACCTTC. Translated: CASSNQGFYGYTF.

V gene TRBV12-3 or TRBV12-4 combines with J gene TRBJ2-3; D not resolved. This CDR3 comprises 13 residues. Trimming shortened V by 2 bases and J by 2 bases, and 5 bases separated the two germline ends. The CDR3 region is CASSLRLTDTQYF. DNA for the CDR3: TGTGCCAGCAGTTTACGGCTCACAGATACGCAGTATTTT.

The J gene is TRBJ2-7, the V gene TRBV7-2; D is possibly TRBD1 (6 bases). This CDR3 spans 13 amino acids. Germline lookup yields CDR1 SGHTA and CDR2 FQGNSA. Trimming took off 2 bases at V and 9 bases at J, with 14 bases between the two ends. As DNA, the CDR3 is TGTGCCAGCAGCTTACGGACAGTCGGCTGGCAGTACTTC. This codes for CASSLRTVGWQYF. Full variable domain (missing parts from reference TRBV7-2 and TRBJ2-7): GAGVSQSPSNKVTEKGKDVELRCDPISGHTALYWYRQSLGQGLEFLIYFQGNSAPDKSGLPSDRFSAERTGGSVSTLTIQRTQQEDSAVYLCASSLRTVGWQYFGPGTRLTVT.

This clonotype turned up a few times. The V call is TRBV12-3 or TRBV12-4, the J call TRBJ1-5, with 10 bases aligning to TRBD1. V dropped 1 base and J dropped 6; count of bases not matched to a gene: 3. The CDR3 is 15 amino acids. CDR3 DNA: TGTGCCAGCAGTTTAGGAAGGACAGGGGGTCAGCCCCAGCATTTT. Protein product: CASSLGRTGGQPQHF.

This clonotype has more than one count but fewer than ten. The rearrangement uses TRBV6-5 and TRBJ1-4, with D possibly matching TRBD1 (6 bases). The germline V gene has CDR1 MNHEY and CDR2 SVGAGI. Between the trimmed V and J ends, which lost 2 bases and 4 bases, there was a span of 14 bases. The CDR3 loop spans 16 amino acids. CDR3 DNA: TGTGCCAGCAGTTACCGAAACAGGGCACATAATGAAAAACTGTTTTTT. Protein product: CASSYRNRAHNEKLFF.

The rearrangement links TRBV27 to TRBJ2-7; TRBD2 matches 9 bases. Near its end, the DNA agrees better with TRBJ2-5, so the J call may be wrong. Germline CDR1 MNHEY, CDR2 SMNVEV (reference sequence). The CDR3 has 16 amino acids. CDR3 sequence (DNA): TGTGCCAGCAGTCCTCATAGCGGGAGTTTTCGAGAGACCCAGTACTTC. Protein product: CASSPHSGSFRETQYF.

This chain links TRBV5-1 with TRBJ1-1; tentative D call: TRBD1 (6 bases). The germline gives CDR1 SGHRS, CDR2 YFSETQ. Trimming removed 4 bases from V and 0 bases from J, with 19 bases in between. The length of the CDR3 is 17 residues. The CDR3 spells CASSAGQGRGLNTEAFF. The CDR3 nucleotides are TGCGCCAGCAGCGCGGGCCAGGGCAGGGGCCTGAACACTGAAGCTTTCTTT.